The 22 T cell receptor beta chains presented below share a single source sample, sequenced in a study of blood T cell repertoires in COVID-19. Assay used: immunoSEQ multiplex PCR; TCRdb lists only in-frame clones, some missing. In the table there are a few hundred thousand clones, 70% to 90% of which are singletons. Sample: peripheral blood. These TCRs come from a woman in her forties or fifties with active or convalescent COVID-19.

The chain couples TRBV5-5 to TRBJ1-3; D call uncertain. V lost 5 bases and J 0 bases, leaving 15 bases between the germline ends. Germline assignment: CDR1 SGHKS and CDR2 YYEKEE (reference sequence). This CDR3 is 16 amino acids long. DNA for the CDR3: TGTGCCAGCAGTCCTAGCCGGGCCTTCTCTGGAAACACCATATATTTT. This translates into CASSPSRAFSGNTIYF.

As DNA, the CDR3 is TGTGCCAGCTCACCAGGGCAAGCAGGGGGTACGAGCAATCAGCCCCAGCATTTT. It codes for CASSPGQAGGTSNQPQHF. The chain is built from TRBV18 and TRBJ1-5, with 7 nucleotides matching TRBD1. V lost 2 bases to trimming and J lost 1 base; unmatched junction nucleotides: 11. This CDR3 has 18 amino acids. Germline loops: CDR1 KGHSH, CDR2 LQKENI.

In its sample, this clone was seen once. The genes are TRBV29-1 and TRBJ1-4; D is perhaps TRBD1 (5 bases). Germline V gives CDR1 SQVTM, CDR2 ANQGSEA. V gave up 4 bases and J gave up 8 bases, with 11 bases separating them. The CDR3 has 12 residues. As DNA, the CDR3 is TGCAGCGTTGGGGACTTGGGGGAAAAACTGTTTTTT. Encoded protein: CSVGDLGEKLFF.

The chain uses TRBV29-1 and TRBJ2-2, with TRBD1 as a possible D gene (6 bases). V shed 6 bases and J shed 1 base, with 12 bases lying between them. The CDR3 totals 14 residues. Germline assignment: CDR1 SQVTM and CDR2 ANQGSEA. The chain's CDR3 is CSVQDSRNTGELFF. The CDR3 DNA sequence: TGCAGCGTCCAGGACAGTCGGAACACCGGGGAGCTGTTTTTT.

J is TRBJ2-2 and V is TRBV18; tentative D call: TRBD1 (5 bases). Germline V lookup: CDR1 KGHSH, CDR2 LQKENI. The CDR3 spans 19 residues. V lost 5 bases to trimming and J lost 0 bases, with 22 bases between them. The CDR3 DNA is TGTGCCAGCTCAATCCAGACAGAGTTTTTTAAATCGAACACCGGGGAGCTGTTTTTT. It translates to CASSIQTEFFKSNTGELFF.

This clone was detected only once. The chain couples TRBV9 to TRBJ2-5, with 9 bases lining up with TRBD2. Germline V lookup: CDR1 SGDLS, CDR2 YYNGEE. CDR3 size: 17 residues. V was clipped by 3 bases and J by 9 bases; unmatched bases: 18. The CDR3 here is CASSAPTSGGSPGAQYF. CDR3 nucleotides: TGTGCCAGCAGCGCCCCGACTAGCGGAGGCTCCCCCGGGGCCCAGTACTTC.

The gene calls are TRBV7-9 and TRBJ2-7; 11 nucleotides line up with TRBD1. V shed 5 bases and J 2 bases; nucleotides not matched to a gene: 11. The V gene's germline CDR1 is SEHNR and CDR2 FQNEAQ (reference sequence). CDR3 length equals 17 residues. Written as DNA, the CDR3 is TGTGCCAGCAGCCCCACTTTGGGACAGGGGGGAACCTACGAGCAGTACTTC. It yields the protein CASSPTLGQGGTYEQYF.

The chain has TRBV11-2 and TRBJ2-2; TRBD1 matches 7 bases. Looked up from germline, CDR1 is SGHAT and CDR2 is FQNNGV. The CDR3 length is 15 residues. The trim removed 4 bases at V and 7 bases at J, leaving 9 bases unmatched. The CDR3 bases are TGTGCCAGCAGCTCCCTGAGGGGGCGCGTCGGGGAGCTGTTTTTT. Its translation: CASSSLRGRVGELFF.

The gene calls are TRBV20-1 and TRBJ1-2, with TRBD1 as a possible D gene (6 bases). In germline, CDR1 is DFQATT, CDR2 SNEGSKA (reference sequence). Trimming left V 5 bases short and J 6 bases short, with 10 bases between. The CDR3 is 11 amino acids. The CDR3 DNA sequence: TGCAGTGCTGTAAGACAGGATGGCTACACCTTC. Residues: CSAVRQDGYTF.

V and J are TRBV7-9 and TRBJ1-2; a possible D gene is TRBD1 (5 bases). Trimming left V 1 base short and J 5 bases short, with 11 bases between. This CDR3 has 14 amino acids. Germline V lookup: CDR1 SEHNR, CDR2 FQNEAQ (reference sequence). CDR3 sequence: CASSLGSGVYGYTF. CDR3 DNA: TGTGCCAGCAGCTTAGGCTCGGGGGTGTATGGCTACACCTTC.

The chain recombines TRBV6-5 with TRBJ1-1, with 8 positions matching TRBD1. CDR1 and CDR2 (germline): MNHEY, SVGAGI. The J segment lost 0 bases and the V segment lost 6 bases, leaving 6 bases of the junction unmatched. The CDR3 is 15 amino acids. CDR3 nucleotide sequence: TGTGCCAGCAGATGGACAGGGTCGATGAACACTGAAGCTTTCTTT. Its translation: CASRWTGSMNTEAFF.

CDR3 nucleotide sequence: TGTGCCAGCAGCTCAAGGACTAGCGGGAGTTCAGATACGCAGTATTTT. Protein product: CASSSRTSGSSDTQYF. V is TRBV11-3 and J is TRBJ2-3; TRBD2 matches 13 bases. The CDR3 runs to 16 residues. V was clipped by 4 bases and J by 4 bases; unmatched bases: 5. Germline CDR1 is SGHNT and CDR2 is YENEEA.

The rearrangement links TRBV7-2 to TRBJ1-1, with D perhaps TRBD1 (6 bases). Germline V CDR1 and CDR2: SGHTA, FQGNSA. V shed 1 base and J shed 4 bases, with 16 bases lying between them. The CDR3 totals 16 residues. In DNA, the CDR3 is TGTGCCAGCAGCTTAGTCCCCGGGGGGCGGGGCACTGAAGCTTTCTTT. Amino acid sequence: CASSLVPGGRGTEAFF.

The gene calls are TRBV7-9 and TRBJ2-6; TRBD2 is a possible D gene (5 bases). CDR1 is SEHNR, CDR2 FQNEAQ, per germline (reference sequence). The V and J ends lost 4 bases and 3 bases respectively, with 16 bases between them. The CDR3 is 17 amino acids. For the CDR3, the DNA is TGTGCCAGCAGCTCCGAGGGAGATTTATTTGGGGCCAACGTCCTGACTTTC. Encoded protein: CASSSEGDLFGANVLTF.

The genes are TRBV5-1 and TRBJ1-4; TRBD1 matches 7 bases. The CDR3 has 15 amino acids. J lost 5 bases, V lost 3 bases, and 7 bases had no gene match. Germline V gives CDR1 SGHRS, CDR2 YFSETQ. DNA for the CDR3: TGCGCCAGCAGCTCGACAGGGTATTTGAATGAAAAACTGTTTTTT. This translates into CASSSTGYLNEKLFF.

The V gene is TRBV6-6, the J gene TRBJ1-5, with TRBD1 identical over 8 bases. Germline V gene data show CDR1 as MNHNY and CDR2 as SVGAGI (reference sequence). This CDR3 is 15 amino acids long. Trimming at V came to 2 bases and at J to 2 bases, leaving 2 bases not matched to a gene. The CDR3 DNA follows: TGTGCCAGCAGTTACGCGGGACAGGGCAATCAGCCCCAGCATTTT. Amino acid sequence: CASSYAGQGNQPQHF.

This chain uses TRBV6-5 with TRBJ2-5; 7 bases line up with TRBD1. The CDR3 extends over 11 amino acids. The V gene end was trimmed by 9 bases and the J gene end by 3 bases; junction bases not matched to a gene: 1. Germline assignment: CDR1 MNHEY and CDR2 SVGAGI. The CDR3 region has the DNA TGTGCCAGTGGGACAGAAGAGACCCAGTACTTC. It encodes CASGTEETQYF.

The chain couples TRBV9 to TRBJ2-3, with a tentative D call TRBD2 (7 bases). The V gene's germline CDR1 is SGDLS and CDR2 YYNGEE. V lost 6 bases and J 2 bases, leaving 13 bases between the germline ends. The CDR3 loop spans 14 amino acids. The CDR3 here is CASTQGGDTDTQYF. CDR3 bases: TGTGCCAGCACCCAAGGGGGGGACACAGATACGCAGTATTTT.

The V call is TRBV9, the J call TRBJ1-3, with 10 bases fitting TRBD1. The CDR3 loop spans 15 amino acids. Germline loops: CDR1 SGDLS, CDR2 YYNGEE. V was pared by 3 bases and J by 8 bases, with 8 bases of the junction left unmatched. CDR3 in amino acids: CASSGRTGGFDTIYF. CDR3 DNA sequence: TGTGCCAGCAGCGGCAGGACAGGGGGTTTTGACACCATATATTTT.

V gene TRBV18 combines with J gene TRBJ1-2; a weak D match, TRBD1 (5 bases). The CDR3 runs 14 residues. Trimming removed 2 bases from V and 4 bases from J, with 11 bases in between. Germline values: CDR1 KGHSH, CDR2 LQKENI. The CDR3 sequence is CASSPERQIYGYTF. In DNA, the CDR3 is TGTGCCAGCTCACCAGAACGACAGATCTATGGCTACACCTTC.

The V gene is TRBV7-9, the J gene TRBJ2-3; 14 positions match TRBD2. CDR3 length equals 18 residues. CDR1 is SEHNR and CDR2 is FQNEAQ in the germline V gene (reference sequence). Trimming cost V 1 base and J 5 bases; bases outside gene matches: 8. CDR3 residues: CASSLVGTSGGPGDTQYF. The CDR3 DNA reads as TGTGCCAGCAGCTTAGTTGGGACTAGCGGGGGCCCGGGAGATACGCAGTATTTT.

This sequence joins TRBV28 and TRBJ2-5; 13 bases map to TRBD2. The J segment lost 2 bases and the V segment lost 5 bases, leaving 17 bases of the junction unmatched. CDR1 and CDR2 from the germline V gene are MDHEN and SYDVKM. This CDR3 is 20 amino acids long. CDR3 amino acids: CASSPRLAGGSGVPQETQYF. The DNA of the CDR3 is TGTGCCAGCAGTCCTCGACTAGCGGGAGGTTCGGGGGTACCTCAAGAGACCCAGTACTTC.